These T cell receptor beta chains were read from a single sample in a study of PD-L1 blockade in urothelial cancer. Sequenced by immunoSEQ multiplex PCR; TCRdb stores in-frame clones only, minus some. Here the sample spans 100,000 to 150,000 clones, around 86% being singletons. Sequenced material: PBMCs, taken around atezolizumab (anti-PD-L1) treatment. Receptors were obtained from a man aged 45 to 65 with urothelial cancer. CDR3s include the opening cysteine and the closing phenylalanine or tryptophan. D genes are given only for firm matches.

>TRBV4-1|TRBD1
CASSQGDRDSEKLFF
>TRBV7-2|-
CASSFSGNTIYF
>TRBV2|TRBD1
CASRATGSNYGYTF
>TRBV19|TRBD2
CASSMGLAGNYEQYF
>TRBV9|-
CASSPGGYGYTF
>TRBV5-1|-
CASSLVGADNTEAFF
>TRBV5-4|-
CASSLDSRTDTQYF
>TRBV28|-
CASCWGTRSGNTIYF
>TRBV7-9|-
CASSLNWAEQFF
>TRBV6-1|TRBD1
CASSEETGPTGELFF
>TRBV7-9|-
CASILNRVGYTF
>TRBV15|TRBD1
CATSISGQGLNQPQHF
>TRBV10-3|TRBD2
CAISDPSGRAANTGELFF
>TRBV5-1|TRBD2
CASSFSGRTASSYNEQFF
>TRBV6-1|TRBD2
CASRGLAGGTYEQYF
>TRBV9|-
CASSVGPGGANYGYTF
>TRBV6-5|-
CASRQGDQPQHF
>TRBV28|TRBD1
CASRTGSPNTEAFF
>TRBV6-6|-
CASTRSSGDYGYTF
>TRBV2|TRBD2
CASSEASGIYNEQFF
>TRBV4-1|TRBD1
CASSQWIGTGYNEQFF
>TRBV28|TRBD1
CASSSGGSSGNTIYF
>TRBV7-3|TRBD2
CASSSLPAGVLNNEQFF
>TRBV5-4|TRBD2
CASSLARGGRNSYEQYF
>TRBV10-3|TRBD1
CAISPGTGAGYEQYF
>TRBV5-5|TRBD1
CASTPDRGDIQYF
>TRBV21-1|-
CASSRGLQETQYF
>TRBV19|-
CASSIVGQGSFGANVLTF
>TRBV6-5|-
CASSYSPGLKGYEQYF
>TRBV19|-
CASSLVRSSGNTIYF
>TRBV9|-
CASTSSDRAGANVLTF
>TRBV7-9|-
CASSEIAWGYTF
>TRBV7-2|-
CASSSGAGPDTQYF
>TRBV18|-
CASSPRQVHSGNTIYF
>TRBV28|-
CASRGGGSPGELFF
>TRBV19|TRBD2
CASSTWERDYEQYF
>TRBV15|-
CATSRDRQSYNEKLFF
>TRBV7-3|-
CASSLFAGLGGNEQFF
>TRBV2|TRBD1
CASTGADRSYNEQFF
>TRBV4-2|-
CASSQDLSRDTGELFF
>TRBV4-1|TRBD2
CASSQAREFGTDTQYF
>TRBV6-6|TRBD2
CASSTGLAGREQFF
>TRBV19|-
CASSPQGPYEQYF
>TRBV4-2|TRBD2
CASSQDTAGGRETQYF
>TRBV6-5|TRBD1
CASSYRIGQGGEQYF
>TRBV4-1|TRBD2
CASSQVAQGSGTTDTQYF